The 15 T cell receptor beta chains in this list originate from one sample, sequenced in a study of resident and recirculating memory T cells in vitiligo. TCRdb's table, derived via immunoSEQ multiplex PCR, lists solely in-frame clones and lacks some. The repertoire holds around 78,000 clones, with just over 90% as singletons. Specimen: blood. The origin of the receptors is a male donor with vitiligo.

The chain uses TRBV4-1 and TRBJ2-7, with 9 bases that match TRBD1. J was trimmed by 4 bases and V by 5 bases; bases with no gene match: 6. Germline V gene lookup returns CDR1 MGHRA and CDR2 YSYEKL. This CDR3 region has 14 residues. The CDR3 sequence is CASSFGTGYYEQYF. Here the CDR3 DNA reads TGCGCCAGCAGCTTCGGGACAGGGTATTACGAGCAGTACTTC.

This sequence joins TRBV7-2 and TRBJ1-5; TRBD1 aligns across 7 bases. The CDR3 loop spans 15 amino acids. The J segment lost 1 base and the V segment lost 5 bases, leaving 5 bases of the junction unmatched. Germline CDR1 SGHTA, CDR2 FQGNSA. The DNA of the CDR3 is TGTGCCAGCAGCACACAGGGGAGAAGCAATCAGCCCCAGCATTTT. Translating gives CASSTQGRSNQPQHF. Full variable domain (missing parts from reference TRBV7-2 and TRBJ1-5): GAGVSQSPSNKVTEKGKDVELRCDPISGHTALYWYRQSLGQGLEFLIYFQGNSAPDKSGLPSDRFSAERTGGSVSTLTIQRTQQEDSAVYLCASSTQGRSNQPQHFGDGTRLSIL.

The CDR3 spells CAIRESKNIQYF. CDR3 sequence (DNA): TGTGCCATACGGGAGTCCAAAAACATTCAGTACTTC. The chain recombines TRBV7-2 with TRBJ2-4, with D possibly being TRBD2 (6 bases). Germline CDR1 is SGHTA and CDR2 is FQGNSA. The germline V and J ends were trimmed by 10 bases and 2 bases, with 9 bases remaining between them. The CDR3 is 12 amino acids.

V usage is TRBV28 and J usage is TRBJ2-1; 8 bases fit TRBD2. V lost 7 bases and J lost 8; bases outside the gene matches: 13. This CDR3 comprises 15 residues. The germline gives CDR1 MDHEN, CDR2 SYDVKM. Here the CDR3 reads CASTPLGGRLYEQFF. CDR3 nucleotides: TGTGCCAGCACCCCATTGGGCGGGAGGCTCTATGAGCAGTTCTTC.

This clone was seen a single time. V and J are TRBV28 and TRBJ2-1, with D maybe TRBD1 (6 bases). Germline CDR1 MDHEN, CDR2 SYDVKM. V dropped 6 bases and J dropped 4 bases, with 10 bases sitting between them. The CDR3 is made up of 13 amino acids. This CDR3 is CASREGGYNEQFF. The CDR3, as DNA: TGTGCCAGCAGGGAAGGGGGATACAATGAGCAGTTCTTC.

This chain connects TRBV5-8 to TRBJ2-1; 10 nucleotides align to TRBD2. This CDR3 region has 16 residues. Germline CDR1 and CDR2: SGHTS and YDEGEE. V was clipped by 9 bases and J by 1 base; unmatched bases: 10. In nucleotides, the CDR3 is TGTGCCACCAGGTGGACTAGCGGAGAGTCCTACAATGAGCAGTTCTTC. Its translation is CATRWTSGESYNEQFF.

The J gene is TRBJ2-3, the V gene TRBV7-3; 10 bases agree with TRBD1. Germline CDR1 SGHTA, CDR2 FQGTGA. Germline trimming cut 1 base from V and 6 bases from J; bases unmatched to any gene: 7. The CDR3 totals 16 residues. The DNA of the CDR3 is TGTGCCAGCAGCTTAAGGTCTTTGACAGGGGGCGATACGCAGTATTTT. Its protein product is CASSLRSLTGGDTQYF.

The V gene is TRBV7-9, the J gene TRBJ1-2; D gene unclear. The V gene lost 2 bases and the J gene lost 2 bases, with 21 bases spanning the gap. The CDR3 spans 18 residues. The germline gives CDR1 SEHNR, CDR2 FQNEAQ (reference sequence). This chain's CDR3 is CASSLSWSRDPKNYGYTF. CDR3 nucleotides: TGTGCCAGCAGCTTATCATGGAGCCGGGATCCAAAAAACTATGGCTACACCTTC.

This chain joins TRBV7-8 and TRBJ2-2; 15 bases fit TRBD2. The CDR3 sequence is 20 residues long. Trimming took 3 bases from V and 8 from J; bases not matched to a gene: 16. CDR1 SGHVS and CDR2 FQNEAQ come from the germline V gene. For the CDR3, the DNA is TGTGCCAGCAGCTTGATGCCGGGACTAGCGGGAGGCTCGAAATCTGGGGAGCTGTTTTTT. Translating gives CASSLMPGLAGGSKSGELFF.

The chain joins TRBV27 to TRBJ1-2; 8 nucleotides agree with TRBD1. Germline V gene sequence: CDR1 MNHEY, CDR2 SMNVEV (reference sequence). V shed 5 bases and J 8 bases; nucleotides not matched to a gene: 4. The CDR3 is made up of 12 amino acids. The CDR3 loop is CASSPDRGGYTF. The CDR3 region has the DNA TGTGCCAGCAGTCCAGACAGGGGCGGCTACACCTTC.

The table lists this clone with a count of one. This chain links TRBV27 with TRBJ2-7, with D perhaps matching TRBD1 (7 bases). The length of the CDR3 is 17 residues. CDR1 and CDR2 from the germline V gene are MNHEY and SMNVEV (reference sequence). Trimming took off 6 bases at V and 1 base at J, with 22 bases between the two ends. The CDR3, as DNA: TGTGCCAGCAGCCATCAGGGGGGCAGGGGGATTTCCTACGAGCAGTACTTC. It specifies CASSHQGGRGISYEQYF.

The CDR3 coding sequence is TGTGCCAGCAGCTCCCGGGACAGAAGAAAAGGCTACACCTTC. It is translated as CASSSRDRRKGYTF. The rearrangement uses TRBV7-9 and TRBJ1-2, with TRBD1 matching over 7 bases. Germline V CDR1 and CDR2: SEHNR, FQNEAQ (reference sequence). The CDR3 sequence is 14 residues long. V trimming: 4 bases; J trimming: 8 bases; junction bases outside the gene matches: 10.

The chain is built from TRBV5-4 and TRBJ1-4; TRBD1 aligns across 7 bases. The V and J ends lost 0 bases and 8 bases, in that order; junction bases with no gene match: 4. This CDR3 contains 14 residues. The germline CDR1 and CDR2 sequences are SGHNT and YYREEE (reference sequence). The CDR3 spells CASSLEGAIEKLFF. The CDR3 DNA reads as TGTGCCAGCAGCTTGGAGGGGGCTATCGAAAAACTGTTTTTT.

This chain joins TRBV5-5 and TRBJ2-3; no reliable D call. Trimming took 0 bases from V and 4 from J, leaving 6 bases between them. Germline V gene data show CDR1 as SGHKS and CDR2 as YYEKEE (reference sequence). This CDR3 contains 13 residues. The CDR3 DNA reads TGTGCCAGCAGCTTGGCGGGTGCAGATACGCAGTATTTT. It specifies CASSLAGADTQYF.

This clone was seen a few times. This chain links TRBV7-9 with TRBJ1-4; D possibly corresponds to TRBD1 (6 bases). V dropped 3 bases and J dropped 7 bases, with 12 bases sitting between them. Germline lookup yields CDR1 SEHNR and CDR2 FQNEAQ (reference sequence). The CDR3 extends over 14 amino acids. DNA for the CDR3: TGTGCCAGCAGCTTTACAGGGATTAGTGAAAAACTGTTTTTT. It is translated as CASSFTGISEKLFF.